This note documents a single T cell receptor beta chain sequence. This specimen comes from a study of neoadjuvant anti-PD-1 for oral cavity cancer. Study context: Non-progressing patients received a fourth nivolumab dose near day 43, then surgery on days 50-56.

Time point noted: after neoadjuvant nivolumab, at surgical resection. Patients were newly diagnosed with stage II-IVA oral cavity squamous cell carcinoma without prior systemic or radiation treatment. The patients had HPV-negative, locally advanced oral cavity squamous cell carcinoma. Germline loops: CDR1 MNHEY, CDR2 SMNVEV (reference sequence). V was pared by 2 bases and J by 0 bases, with 5 bases between. The CDR3 has 14 amino acids. Most tumor samples had roughly 5 ug input DNA in two replicates. The protocol was immunoSEQ multiplex PCR, while the TCRdb copy is restricted to in-frame clones and leaves out a portion. This table has around 15,000 clones, around 40% appearing once.

The source material was tumor tissue, sampled after nivolumab (anti-PD-1) treatment. The V call is TRBV27, the J call TRBJ1-5; D gene ambiguous. The sequence came from a person between 40 and 80 years old with oral cavity squamous cell carcinoma. CDR3 DNA sequence: TGTGCCAGCAGTTTAGATTATAGCAATCAGCCCCAGCATTTT. Encoded protein: CASSLDYSNQPQHF.